This T cell receptor beta chain was identified in a study of cytomegalovirus exposure and HLA in healthy donors. Overall study results and limits: 150 to 200 TCR beta chains were listed as cytomegalovirus-associated. Most observed TCR sequences were rare, whereas some public TCRs were detected in many donors. Within the data, a cluster of highly shared sequence variants was likely a sequencing artifact.

To note about this clone: Its antigen is currently unknown.

A multiplex PCR was run with 60 Vbeta primers and 13 Jbeta primers. Here immunoSEQ multiplex PCR was the method, and the copy in TCRdb shows in-frame clones only, minus some. The sample holds tens of thousands of clones, under 85% seen once. Material: PBMCs. The receptor comes from a man aged 25-45 years in good health and CMV-seronegative.

This chain's CDR3 is CASSHSQEGIGTQYF. The CDR3 nucleotides are TGTGCCAGCTCCCACAGCCAGGAGGGCATAGGGACCCAGTACTTC. The V call is TRBV18, the J call TRBJ2-5, with D possibly matching TRBD2 (6 bases). V lost 6 bases and J lost 7, with 21 bases in between. The CDR3 has 15 amino acids. CDR1 is KGHSH, CDR2 LQKENI, per germline.